The clone carrying this TCR beta chain was detected only once. The data originate from a study of T cell responses to AZD1222 COVID-19 vaccine. Clones were read by immunoSEQ multiplex PCR, and TCRdb kept only the in-frame ones, dropping some. The sample consists of some 100,000 clones, around 87% of them appearing once. The source is an adult who received the AZD1222 COVID-19 vaccine. The input for sequencing was peripheral blood, taken 28 days after the second AZD1222 dose.

The CDR3 sequence is CANQGLGDNEQFF. CDR3 sequence (DNA): TGTGCCAACCAAGGACTAGGAGACAATGAGCAGTTCTTC. The J gene is TRBJ2-1, the V gene TRBV7-9; 7 positions agree with TRBD2. V shed 10 bases, J shed 5 bases, and the junction held 8 bases outside the gene matches. CDR3 size: 13 residues. The germline V gene encodes CDR1 SEHNR and CDR2 FQNEAQ (reference sequence). Variable domain in full (rest from reference TRBV7-9 and TRBJ2-1): DTGVSQNPRHKITKRGQNVTFRCDPISEHNRLYWYRQTLGQGPEFLTYFQNEAQLEKSRLLSDRFSAERPKGSFSTLEIQRTEQGDSAMYLCANQGLGDNEQFFGPGTRLTVL.